The source of this T cell receptor (beta chain) is a study of blood T cell repertoires in COVID-19. Turning to the study itself: Spain, Italy and the United States supplied samples that represented acute and convalescent COVID-19. Sources were T cells, B-cell-depleted T cells, or PBMCs; the material itself was cDNA or gDNA.

Germline V CDR1 and CDR2: LGHNA, YSLEER. With 1 base clipped from V and 2 bases from J, the junction kept 3 bases outside the gene matches. The CDR3 consists of 15 residues. The authors' processing: Using reference gene primer amplification, nucleated cell counts were estimated. Generated by immunoSEQ multiplex PCR, the TCRdb table keeps only in-frame clones and is missing some. Clonal size and the V and J genes are those of that table, whereas D and trimming came from the DNA. The sample consists of 150,000 or so clones, 84% of them appearing once. Sequencing was done on a sample of peripheral blood. This sequence was found in a woman in her forties or fifties with acute or convalescent COVID-19. The chain combines TRBV4-3 with TRBJ2-5; TRBD2 matches 8 bases. The CDR3 DNA is TGCGCCAGCAGCCAAGGACAGCGGGGGCAAGAGACCCAGTACTTC. This gives the protein CASSQGQRGQETQYF.